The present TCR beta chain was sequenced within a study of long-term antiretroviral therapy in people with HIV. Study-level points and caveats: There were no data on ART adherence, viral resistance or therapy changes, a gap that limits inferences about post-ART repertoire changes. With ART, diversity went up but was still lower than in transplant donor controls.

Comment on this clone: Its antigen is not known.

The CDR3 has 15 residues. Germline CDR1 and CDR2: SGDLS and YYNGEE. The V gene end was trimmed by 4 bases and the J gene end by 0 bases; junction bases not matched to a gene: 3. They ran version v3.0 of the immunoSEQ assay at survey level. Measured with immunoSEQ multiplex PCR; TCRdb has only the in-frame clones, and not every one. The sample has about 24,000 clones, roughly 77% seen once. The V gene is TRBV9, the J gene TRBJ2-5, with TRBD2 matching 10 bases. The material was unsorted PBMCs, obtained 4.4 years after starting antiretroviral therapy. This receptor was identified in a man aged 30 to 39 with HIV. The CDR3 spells CASSTSGAHQETQYF. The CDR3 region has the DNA TGTGCCAGCAGCACTAGCGGGGCGCACCAAGAGACCCAGTACTTC. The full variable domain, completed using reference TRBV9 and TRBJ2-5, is DSGVTQTPKHLITATGQRVTLRCSPRSGDLSVYWYQQSLDQGLQFLIQYYNGEERAKGNILERFSAQQFPDLHSELNLSSLELGDSALYFCASSTSGAHQETQYFGPGTRLLVL.